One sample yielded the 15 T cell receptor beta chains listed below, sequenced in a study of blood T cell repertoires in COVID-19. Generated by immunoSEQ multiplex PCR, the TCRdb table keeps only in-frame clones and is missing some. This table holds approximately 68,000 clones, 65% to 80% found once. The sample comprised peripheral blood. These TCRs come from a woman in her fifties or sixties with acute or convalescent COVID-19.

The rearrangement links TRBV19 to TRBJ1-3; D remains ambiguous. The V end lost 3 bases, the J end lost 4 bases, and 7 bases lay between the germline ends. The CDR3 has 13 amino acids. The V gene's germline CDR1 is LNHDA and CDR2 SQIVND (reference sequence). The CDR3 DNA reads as TGTGCCAGTAGTATTGGAGGCGGAAACACCATATATTTT. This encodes CASSIGGGNTIYF.

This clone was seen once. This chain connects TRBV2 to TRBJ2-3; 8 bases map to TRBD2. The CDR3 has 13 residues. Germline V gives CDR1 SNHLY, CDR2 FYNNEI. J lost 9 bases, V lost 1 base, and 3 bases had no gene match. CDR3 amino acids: CASSEETSATQYF. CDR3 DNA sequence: TGTGCCAGCAGTGAAGAGACTAGCGCAACGCAGTATTTT.

As DNA, the CDR3 is TGTGCCAGCAGTTTATATCGGGGCTCCTACGAGCAGTACTTC. This sequence encodes CASSLYRGSYEQYF. V and J are TRBV27 and TRBJ2-7; perhaps TRBD2 as D (5 bases). The CDR3 consists of 14 residues. Germline loops: CDR1 MNHEY, CDR2 SMNVEV (reference sequence). Trimming removed 1 base at V and 0 bases at J, with 7 bases between.

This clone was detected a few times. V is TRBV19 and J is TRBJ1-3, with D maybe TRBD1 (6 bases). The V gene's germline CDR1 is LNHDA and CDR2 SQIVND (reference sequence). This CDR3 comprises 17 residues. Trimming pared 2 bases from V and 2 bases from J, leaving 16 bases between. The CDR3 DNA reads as TGTGCCAGTAGTATACCCCATACAGGGCCCACTGGAAACACCATATATTTT. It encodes CASSIPHTGPTGNTIYF.

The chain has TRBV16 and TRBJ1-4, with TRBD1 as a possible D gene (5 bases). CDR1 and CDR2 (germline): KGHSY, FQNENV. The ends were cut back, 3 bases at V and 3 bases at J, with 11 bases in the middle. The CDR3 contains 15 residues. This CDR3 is CASSQIGAANEKLFF. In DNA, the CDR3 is TGTGCCAGCAGCCAGATTGGGGCGGCTAATGAAAAACTGTTTTTT.

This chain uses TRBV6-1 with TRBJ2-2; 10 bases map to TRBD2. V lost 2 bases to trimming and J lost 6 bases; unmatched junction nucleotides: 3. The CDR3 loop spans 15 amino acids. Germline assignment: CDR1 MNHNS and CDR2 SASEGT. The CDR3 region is CASSELAGVAGELFF. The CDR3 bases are TGTGCCAGCAGTGAACTAGCGGGAGTAGCCGGGGAGCTGTTTTTT.

CDR3 protein: CASSAMTSVQPQHF. The CDR3 bases are TGTGCCAGCAGTGCAATGACAAGTGTTCAGCCCCAGCATTTT. The rearrangement uses TRBV2 and TRBJ1-5; D unresolved. The V end lost 4 bases, the J end lost 6 bases, and 13 bases lay between the germline ends. This CDR3 comprises 14 residues. Germline CDR1 is SNHLY and CDR2 is FYNNEI.

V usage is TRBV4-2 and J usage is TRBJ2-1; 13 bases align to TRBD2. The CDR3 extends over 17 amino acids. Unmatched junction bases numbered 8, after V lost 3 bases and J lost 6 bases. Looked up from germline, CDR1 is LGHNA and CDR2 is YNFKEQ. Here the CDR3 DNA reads TGTGCCAGCAGCCACGGACTAGCGGGAGAGATTTTCAATGAGCAGTTCTTC. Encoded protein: CASSHGLAGEIFNEQFF.

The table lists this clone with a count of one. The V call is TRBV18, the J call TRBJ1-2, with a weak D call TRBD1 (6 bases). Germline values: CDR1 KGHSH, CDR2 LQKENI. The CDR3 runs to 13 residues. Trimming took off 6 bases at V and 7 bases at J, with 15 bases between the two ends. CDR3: CASSPDRSSGYTF. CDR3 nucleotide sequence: TGTGCCAGCTCCCCCGACAGGTCTAGTGGCTACACCTTC.

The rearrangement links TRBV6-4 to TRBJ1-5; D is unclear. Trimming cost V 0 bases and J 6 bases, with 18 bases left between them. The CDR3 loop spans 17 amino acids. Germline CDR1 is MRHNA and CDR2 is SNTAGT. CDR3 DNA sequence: TGTGCCAGCAGTGACTCGCCCAGAAAGCGGGAGGGTCAGCCCCAGCATTTT. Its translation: CASSDSPRKREGQPQHF.

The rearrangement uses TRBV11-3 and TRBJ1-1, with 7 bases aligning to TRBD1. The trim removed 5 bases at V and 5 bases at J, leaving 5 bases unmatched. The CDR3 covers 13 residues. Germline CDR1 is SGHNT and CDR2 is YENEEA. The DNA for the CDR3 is TGTGCCAGCAGCCTTTACAGGGGAACTGAAGCTTTCTTT. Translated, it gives CASSLYRGTEAFF. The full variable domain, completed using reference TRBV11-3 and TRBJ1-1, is EAGVVQSPRYKIIEKKQPVAFWCNPISGHNTLYWYLQNLGQGPELLIRYENEEAVDDSQLPKDRFSAERLKGVDSTLKIQPAELGDSAVYLCASSLYRGTEAFFGQGTRLTVV.

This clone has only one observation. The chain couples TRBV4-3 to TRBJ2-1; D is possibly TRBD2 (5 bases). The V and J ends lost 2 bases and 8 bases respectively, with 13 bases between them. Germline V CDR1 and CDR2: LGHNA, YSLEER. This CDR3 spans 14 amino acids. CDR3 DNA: TGCGCCAGCAGCCAATGGGGTCTTAGCGATGAGCAGTTCTTC. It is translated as CASSQWGLSDEQFF.

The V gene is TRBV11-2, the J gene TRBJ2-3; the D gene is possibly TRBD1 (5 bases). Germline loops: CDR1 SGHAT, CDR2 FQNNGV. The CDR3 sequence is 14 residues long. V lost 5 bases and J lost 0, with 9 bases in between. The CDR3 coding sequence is TGTGCCAGCAGCGCACAGGTTAGCACAGATACGCAGTATTTT. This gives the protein CASSAQVSTDTQYF.

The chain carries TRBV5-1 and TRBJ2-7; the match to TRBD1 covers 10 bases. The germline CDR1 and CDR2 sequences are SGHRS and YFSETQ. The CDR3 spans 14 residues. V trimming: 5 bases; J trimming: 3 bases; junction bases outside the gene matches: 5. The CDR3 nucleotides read TGCGCCAGCAGTACGACAGGGGGCAACTACGAGCAGTACTTC. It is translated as CASSTTGGNYEQYF.

The CDR3 spells CASSLGSIGNTIYF. The CDR3 DNA follows: TGTGCCAGCAGCTTGGGAAGCATAGGAAACACCATATATTTT. This chain links TRBV5-5 with TRBJ1-3; D unresolved. This CDR3 has 14 residues. Germline values: CDR1 SGHKS, CDR2 YYEKEE (reference sequence). Deletions cut 0 bases from V and 4 bases from J, with 8 bases between.